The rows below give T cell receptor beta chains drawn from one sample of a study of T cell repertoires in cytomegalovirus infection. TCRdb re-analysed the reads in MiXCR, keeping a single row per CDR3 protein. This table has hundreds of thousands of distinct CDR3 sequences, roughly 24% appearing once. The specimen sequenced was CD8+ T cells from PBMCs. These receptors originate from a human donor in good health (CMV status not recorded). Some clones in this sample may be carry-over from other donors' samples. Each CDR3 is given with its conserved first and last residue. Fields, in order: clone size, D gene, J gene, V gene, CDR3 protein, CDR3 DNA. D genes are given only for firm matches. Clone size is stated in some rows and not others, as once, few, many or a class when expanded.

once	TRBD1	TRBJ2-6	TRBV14	CASTRGQGRASGANVLTF	TGTGCCAGCACAAGAGGACAGGGAAGGGCCTCTGGGGCCAACGTCCTGACTTTC
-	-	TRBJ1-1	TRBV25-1	CASSEFWGLVAFF	TGTGCCAGCAGTGAATTTTGGGGGTTAGTTGCTTTCTTT
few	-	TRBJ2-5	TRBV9	CASSVLGGLQETQYF	TGTGCCAGCAGCGTACTGGGGGGGCTCCAAGAGACCCAGTACTTC
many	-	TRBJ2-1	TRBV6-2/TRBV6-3	CASSSLTDPSSYNEQFF	TGTGCCAGCAGCAGCCTGACAGATCCAAGCTCCTACAATGAGCAGTTCTTC
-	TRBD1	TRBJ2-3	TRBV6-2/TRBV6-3	CASSPGTGGEIGTDTQYF	TGTGCCAGCAGCCCCGGGACAGGGGGCGAAATCGGCACAGATACGCAGTATTTT
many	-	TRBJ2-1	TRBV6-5	CASSYGREQFF	TGTGCCAGCAGCTACGGACGTGAGCAGTTCTTC
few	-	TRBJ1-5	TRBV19	CASSIYLGGQPQHF	TGTGCCAGTAGTATTTATCTGGGCGGTCAGCCCCAGCATTTT
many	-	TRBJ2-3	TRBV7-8	CASRSRRDPTSTDTQYF	TGTGCCAGCAGATCTAGGAGGGACCCTACTAGCACAGATACGCAGTATTTT
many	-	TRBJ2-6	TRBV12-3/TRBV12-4	CASSFSGSGANVLTF	TGTGCCAGCAGTTTTTCAGGTTCTGGGGCCAACGTCCTGACTTTC
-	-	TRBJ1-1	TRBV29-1	CSVVQEAREAFF	TGCAGCGTAGTACAGGAGGCCAGGGAAGCTTTCTTT
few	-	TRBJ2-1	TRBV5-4	CASGDSNNEQFF	TGTGCCAGCGGTGACAGTAACAATGAGCAGTTCTTC
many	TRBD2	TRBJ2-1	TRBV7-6	CASSLVGVVAGGPYNEQFF	TGTGCCAGCAGCTTAGTAGGCGTCGTAGCGGGGGGCCCCTACAATGAGCAGTTCTTC
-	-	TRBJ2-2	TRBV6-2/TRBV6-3	CASTPGTTYTGELFF	TGTGCCAGCACTCCCGGGACAACTTACACCGGGGAGCTGTTTTTT
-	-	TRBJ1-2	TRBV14	CASSQDHRGIYGYTF	TGTGCCAGCAGCCAAGATCATAGAGGAATTTATGGCTACACCTTC